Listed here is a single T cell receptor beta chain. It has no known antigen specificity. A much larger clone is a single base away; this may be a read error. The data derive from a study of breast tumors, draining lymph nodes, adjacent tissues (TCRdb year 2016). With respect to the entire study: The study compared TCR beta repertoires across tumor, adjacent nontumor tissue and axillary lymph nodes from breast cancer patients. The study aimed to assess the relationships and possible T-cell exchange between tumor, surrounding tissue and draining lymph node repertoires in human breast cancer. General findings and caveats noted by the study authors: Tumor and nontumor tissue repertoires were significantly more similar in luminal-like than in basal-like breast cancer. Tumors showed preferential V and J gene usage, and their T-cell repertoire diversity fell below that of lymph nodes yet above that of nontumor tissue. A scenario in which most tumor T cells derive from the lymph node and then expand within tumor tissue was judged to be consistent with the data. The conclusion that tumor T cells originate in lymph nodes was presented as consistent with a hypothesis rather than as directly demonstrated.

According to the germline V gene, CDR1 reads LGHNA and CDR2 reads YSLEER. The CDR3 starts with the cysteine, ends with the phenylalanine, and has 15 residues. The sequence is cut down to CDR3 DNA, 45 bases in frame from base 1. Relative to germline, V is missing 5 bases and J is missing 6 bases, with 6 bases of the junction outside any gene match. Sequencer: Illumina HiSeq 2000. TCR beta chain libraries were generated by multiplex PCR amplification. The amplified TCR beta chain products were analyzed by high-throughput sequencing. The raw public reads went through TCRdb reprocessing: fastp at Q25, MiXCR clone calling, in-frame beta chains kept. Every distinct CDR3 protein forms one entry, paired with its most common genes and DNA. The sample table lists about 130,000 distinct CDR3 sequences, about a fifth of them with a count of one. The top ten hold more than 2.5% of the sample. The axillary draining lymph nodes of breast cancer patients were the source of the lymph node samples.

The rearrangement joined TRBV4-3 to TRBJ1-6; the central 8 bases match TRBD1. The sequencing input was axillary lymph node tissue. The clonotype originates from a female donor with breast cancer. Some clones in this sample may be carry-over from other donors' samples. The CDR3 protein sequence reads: CASSNPQGVNSPLHF. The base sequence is TGCGCCAGCAGCAACCCACAGGGGGTTAATTCACCCCTCCACTTT.